A selection of T cell receptor beta chains follows, all from one sample in a study of cytomegalovirus exposure and HLA in healthy donors. Profiling relied on immunoSEQ multiplex PCR, and the TCRdb table lists in-frame clones only, not all of them. The sample records some 140,000 clones, roughly nine tenths being singletons. The sample was PBMCs. The receptors here all came from a man aged 18 to 30 in good health and CMV-seronegative. Both conserved end residues are part of each CDR3. D genes are given only for firm matches. A row's size may be missing; if present it is once, few, many or a size class.

v_call	clone_size	d_call	j_call	cdr3_aa	cdr3_nt
TRBV7-9	many	NA	TRBJ1-1	CASSFTVNTEAFF	TGTGCCAGCAGCTTCACGGTGAACACTGAAGCTTTCTTT
TRBV5-1	NA	TRBD1	TRBJ2-7	CASRTQGAVDEQYF	TGCGCCAGCAGGACACAGGGGGCGGTCGACGAGCAGTACTTC
TRBV19	once	TRBD1	TRBJ2-1	CASSSRDRSSYNEQFF	TGTGCCAGTAGTAGCCGGGACAGGAGTTCCTACAATGAGCAGTTCTTC
TRBV5-1	NA	TRBD2	TRBJ2-5	CASSLVLADQETQYF	TGCGCCAGCAGCTTGGTTCTAGCGGACCAAGAGACCCAGTACTTC
TRBV29-1	NA	TRBD1	TRBJ2-1	CSAYIGTGGYEQFF	TGCAGCGCCTATATCGGGACAGGGGGCTATGAGCAGTTCTTC
TRBV6-5	NA	TRBD1	TRBJ1-4	CASSLRTGVGEKLFF	TGTGCCAGCAGTTTGAGGACAGGGGTAGGCGAAAAACTGTTTTTT
TRBV7-6	NA	NA	TRBJ2-5	CASSVTGLQETQYF	TGTGCCAGCAGCGTGACAGGTCTCCAAGAGACCCAGTACTTC
TRBV7-9	NA	TRBD1	TRBJ1-3	CASGTVSGNTIYF	TGTGCCAGCGGGACAGTCTCTGGAAACACCATATATTTT
TRBV13	NA	NA	TRBJ2-7	CASSPPGGPTYEQYF	TGTGCCAGCAGCCCCCCTGGAGGGCCCACCTACGAGCAGTACTTC
TRBV7-8	NA	TRBD2	TRBJ2-7	CASSERLAGEPEQYF	TGTGCCAGCAGCGAGAGACTAGCGGGAGAGCCCGAGCAGTACTTC
TRBV7-8	NA	NA	TRBJ1-1	CASSPWTENTEAFF	TGTGCCAGCAGCCCTTGGACAGAAAACACTGAAGCTTTCTTT
TRBV27	NA	TRBD2	TRBJ2-1	CASSLSLAGYNEQFF	TGTGCCAGCAGTTTATCCTTAGCGGGGTACAATGAGCAGTTCTTC
TRBV5-4	NA	NA	TRBJ2-1	CASSLSSYPYNEQFF	TGTGCCAGCAGCTTGTCAAGCTACCCTTACAATGAGCAGTTCTTC
TRBV9	NA	NA	TRBJ2-5	CASSVVGGGVETQYF	TGTGCCAGCAGCGTAGTTGGGGGAGGTGTAGAGACCCAGTACTTC
TRBV28	NA	TRBD1	TRBJ2-2	CASSPTGKTGELFF	TGTGCCAGCAGCCCGACAGGGAAGACCGGGGAGCTGTTTTTT
TRBV5-1	NA	NA	TRBJ1-2	CASSLTPGHRDGYTF	TGCGCCAGCAGCTTGACCCCGGGACACCGCGATGGCTACACCTTC
TRBV7-2	NA	TRBD2	TRBJ2-7	CASSLGAGAYEQYF	TGTGCCAGCAGCTTAGGAGCGGGGGCCTACGAGCAGTACTTC
TRBV11-1	few	NA	TRBJ2-7	CASSRAGNTVEQYF	TGTGCCAGCAGCCGTGCGGGGAATACTGTCGAGCAGTACTTC
TRBV5-6	NA	NA	TRBJ1-5	CASSLLGDSNQPQHF	TGTGCCAGCAGCTTGCTAGGAGATAGCAATCAGCCCCAGCATTTT
TRBV19	NA	TRBD1	TRBJ2-7	CASSTTGDSLYEQYF	TGTGCCAGTAGTACCACAGGGGATTCGTTGTACGAGCAGTACTTC
TRBV20-1	NA	TRBD2	TRBJ2-4	CSAGGANIQYF	TGCAGCGCCGGGGGGGCAAACATTCAGTACTTC
TRBV9	NA	NA	TRBJ1-5	CASSGPQGQPQHF	TGTGCCAGCAGCGGCCCTCAGGGCCAGCCCCAGCATTTT
TRBV19	NA	TRBD1	TRBJ1-2	CASSIDRRTGGYGYTF	TGTGCCAGTAGTATAGATCGCCGGACAGGGGGCTATGGCTACACCTTC
TRBV7-6	NA	NA	TRBJ2-5	CASSLDGWGRGETQYF	TGTGCCAGCAGCTTAGATGGGTGGGGTCGGGGAGAGACCCAGTACTTC